These T cell receptor beta chains were read from a single sample in a study of CD8+CD57+ T cells in acquired aplastic anemia. TCRdb reprocessed the reads with MiXCR, giving one entry per CDR3 protein. Among under 200,000 distinct CDR3 sequences, around 45% were seen once, and the ten largest hold approximately 1.1%. Material: sorted CD4+, CD8+, or CD8+CD57+ T cells (not recorded which) from PBMCs. The receptors were gathered from a human donor in good health. Each CDR3 is given with its conserved first and last residue. The D gene is left open where the match is weak. Clone size, where shown, is once, few, many, or a class for clones that have expanded.

>-|-|TRBV20-1|TRBJ2-1
TGCAGTGCTCGACACAGGGACAATGAGCAGTTCTTC
CSARHRDNEQFF
>TRBD2|-|TRBV25-1|TRBJ2-2
TGTGCCAGCAGTGTTCTAGCCGGGAGGGCGAACACCGGGGAGCTGTTTTTT
CASSVLAGRANTGELFF
>-|-|TRBV20-1|TRBJ1-6
TGCAGTGCCAGATTAGGATCCGTTACTTCACCCCTCCACTTT
CSARLGSVTSPLHF
>-|few|TRBV9|TRBJ1-6
TGTGCCAGCAGCCCGGAGGTCAATTCACCCCTCCACTTT
CASSPEVNSPLHF
>-|-|TRBV10-3|TRBJ2-5
TGTGCCATCAGTGAAGGAGAGACCCAGTACTTC
CAISEGETQYF
>-|-|TRBV28|TRBJ2-7
TGTGCCAGCAGTTTCAGGGCATTTCGGGGCCCCTACGAGCAGTACTTC
CASSFRAFRGPYEQYF
>-|many|TRBV6-4|TRBJ1-2
TGTGCCAGCAGTGTTGGGCCGGAGACTGGCTACACCTTC
CASSVGPETGYTF
>TRBD2|-|TRBV24-1|TRBJ2-1
TGTGCCACCAGTGTTCCTAGCGGGAACTCCTACAATGAGCAGTTCTTC
CATSVPSGNSYNEQFF
>-|-|TRBV13|TRBJ1-6
TGTGCCAGCAGTGAACAGGGTGGGCTGTATAATTCACCCCTCCACTTT
CASSEQGGLYNSPLHF
>TRBD2|-|TRBV10-1|TRBJ2-5
TGCGCCAGCACCGGGGGGGCCGCCAAGACCCAGTACTTC
CASTGGAAKTQYF
>TRBD1|-|TRBV10-3|TRBJ1-2
TGTGCCATGGGGACAGGGGGCGGCTACACCTTC
CAMGTGGGYTF
>-|-|TRBV2|TRBJ1-1
TGTGCCAGCAGGCAGGGATCGCACACTGAAGCTTTCTTT
CASRQGSHTEAFF
>TRBD2|-|TRBV10-3|TRBJ2-5
TGTGCCACCGGGACTAGCGGGACGGGGTACCAAGAGACCCAGTACTTC
CATGTSGTGYQETQYF
>-|-|TRBV20-1|TRBJ2-7
TGCAGTGCTAGAGAGGGTGAGGGTCCCCACGAGCAGTACTTC
CSAREGEGPHEQYF
>TRBD1|once|TRBV10-3|TRBJ2-1
TGTGCCATCAGTGGGGGGAGACAGGGGGGAGATGAGCAGTTCTTC
CAISGGRQGGDEQFF
>-|-|TRBV10-1|TRBJ2-7
TGCGCCAGCAGTGAGTTTGGGGCCGGCGAGCAGTACTTC
CASSEFGAGEQYF
>-|-|TRBV5-4|TRBJ1-2
TGTGCCAGCAGCTTGGACAGAAAAAACTATGGCTACACCTTC
CASSLDRKNYGYTF